This T cell receptor beta chain appears in the sequencing data of a study of OX40 agonist ivuxolimab in advanced cancers. This CDR3 contains 13 residues. The germline gives CDR1 MNHNY, CDR2 SVGAGI (reference sequence). V shed 7 bases and J 3 bases; nucleotides not matched to a gene: 3. Repertoires were generated with immunoSEQ multiplex PCR, while TCRdb's copy carries only in-frame clones and drops some. This sample carries 30,000 to 40,000 clones, around 79% of them seen once, and the ten largest clones take over 9.5%. The sequences come from CD4+ or CD8+ T cells sorted from blood, collected in a trial of the OX40 agonist ivuxolimab. This clonotype was obtained from an adult with an advanced solid tumor such as melanoma, head and neck, liver or kidney cancer. J is TRBJ2-1 and V is TRBV6-6; 7 bases map to TRBD1. Written as DNA, the CDR3 is TGTGCCAGCACTGGGGACAGCTACAATGAGCAGTTCTTC. It encodes CASTGDSYNEQFF.